The clone carrying this T cell receptor beta chain qualifies as medium-sized. Its antigen is still unknown. This sample is part of a study of OX40 agonist ivuxolimab in advanced cancers. Study summary: Eligibility rules accepted prior anti-PD-1, anti-PD-L1 or anti-CTLA-4 therapy, and approximately 40% had some. Two cutaneous melanoma patients and one hepatocellular carcinoma patient, three in all, had partial responses. Points from the study as a whole: Partial responders receiving 0.1-3.0 mg/kg showed among the lowest clonal expansion.

Assay used: immunoSEQ multiplex PCR; TCRdb lists only in-frame clones, some missing. Of under 80,000 clones listed, around 89% are singletons. CDR1 MNHEY and CDR2 SMNVEV come from the germline V gene (reference sequence). This CDR3 is 14 amino acids long. V lost 3 bases to trimming and J lost 5 bases, with 11 bases between them. Blood sampling was done at baseline, cycle 4 day 1, and cycle 7 day 1. Sample: CD4+ or CD8+ T cells sorted from blood, taken in a trial of the OX40 agonist ivuxolimab. The clonotype comes from an adult with an advanced solid tumor such as melanoma, head and neck, liver or kidney cancer. V is TRBV27 and J is TRBJ2-1, with D perhaps matching TRBD2 (6 bases). The CDR3 is CASSFSGEDNEQFF. The DNA for the CDR3 is TGTGCCAGCAGTTTTTCGGGGGAGGACAATGAGCAGTTCTTC.